The 12 T cell receptor beta chains in this list originate from one sample, sequenced in a study of blood T cell repertoires in COVID-19. The repertoire was sequenced with immunoSEQ multiplex PCR; TCRdb's copy has only in-frame clones and lacks some. The table records about 120,000 clones, approximately 79% of them present only once. The material sequenced was peripheral blood. The receptors were gathered from a man in his fifties or sixties with acute or convalescent COVID-19.

J is TRBJ1-1 and V is TRBV5-1, with TRBD1 matching over 9 bases. Germline values: CDR1 SGHRS, CDR2 YFSETQ. This CDR3 contains 16 residues. The trim removed 2 bases at V and 1 base at J, leaving 6 bases unmatched. The CDR3 sequence is CASSLTGQGTNTEAFF. The CDR3 bases are TGCGCCAGCAGCTTAACCGGACAGGGGACGAACACTGAAGCTTTCTTT.

This clone was seen a few times. The CDR3 DNA sequence: TGTGCCAGCAGCCGGGGGGTCCAAGAGACCCAGTACTTC. It codes for CASSRGVQETQYF. The chain combines TRBV11-2 with TRBJ2-5, with 7 nucleotides matching TRBD2. CDR3 length: 13 amino acids. Germline values: CDR1 SGHAT, CDR2 FQNNGV. V trimming: 5 bases; J trimming: 1 base; junction bases outside the gene matches: 1.

As for this clone: Mismatch with germline at one junction end may stem from a read error. This chain connects TRBV6-1 to TRBJ1-3; no definite D call. This CDR3 region has 14 residues. Per the germline V gene, CDR1 is MNHNS and CDR2 is SASEGT. This CDR3 is CASREVRSGNTIYF. CDR3 sequence (DNA): TGTGCCAGCAGGGAAGTTCGCTCTGGAAACACCATATATTTT.

V gene TRBV30 combines with J gene TRBJ1-5; 7 bases line up with TRBD1. CDR1 and CDR2 from the germline V gene are GTSNPN and SVGIG (reference sequence). The CDR3 is 13 residues long. V shed 6 bases, J shed 5 bases, and the junction held 7 bases outside the gene matches. The CDR3 bases are TGTGCCTGTTCTGAGGGGGCTGATCAGCCCCAGCATTTT. Protein sequence: CACSEGADQPQHF.

V usage is TRBV6-6 and J usage is TRBJ1-1, with no clear D. Deletions cut 4 bases from V and 5 bases from J, with 8 bases between. Germline V lookup: CDR1 MNHNY, CDR2 SVGAGI (reference sequence). This CDR3 spans 12 amino acids. The CDR3 sequence: CASSLGATEAFF. The CDR3 DNA follows: TGTGCCAGCAGTTTAGGAGCGACTGAAGCTTTCTTT.

The chain has TRBV10-3 and TRBJ1-2; D unresolved. V lost 3 bases to trimming and J lost 4 bases, with 9 bases between them. CDR3 length equals 13 residues. Germline lookup yields CDR1 ENHRY and CDR2 SYGVKD. CDR3 DNA: TGTGCCATCAGTGACATGGACTTCTATGGCTACACCTTC. Residues: CAISDMDFYGYTF.

The CDR3 coding sequence is TGTGCCAGCAGTCCCCTCAGGGGGACTAGCGGGAGTCAGGAGCAGTACTTC. Its translation is CASSPLRGTSGSQEQYF. This chain connects TRBV27 to TRBJ2-7; the match to TRBD2 covers 14 bases. V was clipped by 5 bases and J by 7 bases; unmatched bases: 13. The CDR3 contains 17 residues. Germline V gene data show CDR1 as MNHEY and CDR2 as SMNVEV (reference sequence).

This clone was observed a single time. The V gene is TRBV7-9, the J gene TRBJ1-5; D is uncertain. This CDR3 spans 14 amino acids. Trimming removed 5 bases at V and 1 base at J, with 9 bases between. Germline CDR1 and CDR2: SEHNR and FQNEAQ (reference sequence). The CDR3 reads CASSPRESNQPQHF. The CDR3 DNA follows: TGTGCCAGCAGCCCGCGTGAGAGCAATCAGCCCCAGCATTTT.

This chain joins TRBV29-1 and TRBJ2-1; 9 bases align to TRBD2. This CDR3 has 16 amino acids. J lost 3 bases, V lost 2 bases, and 8 bases had no gene match. Germline lookup yields CDR1 SQVTM and CDR2 ANQGSEA. The CDR3 DNA sequence: TGCAGCGTTGAATCGGTAGCGGGAGCTGGCTACAATGAGCAGTTCTTC. Protein sequence: CSVESVAGAGYNEQFF.

This chain links TRBV5-1 with TRBJ2-1; possible D gene TRBD1, 6 bases. The CDR3 extends over 13 amino acids. Trimming took off 0 bases at V and 7 bases at J, with 8 bases between the two ends. CDR1 is SGHRS, CDR2 YFSETQ, per germline. The CDR3, as DNA: TGCGCCAGCAGCTTGGACCAGGGGAATGAGCAGTTCTTC. This codes for CASSLDQGNEQFF. The whole variable domain, remainder taken from reference TRBV5-1 and TRBJ2-1, is KAGVTQTPRYLIKTRGQQVTLSCSPISGHRSVSWYQQTPGQGLQFLFEYFSETQRNKGNFPGRFSGRQFSNSRSEMNVSTLELGDSALYLCASSLDQGNEQFFGPGTRLTVL.

This rearrangement joins TRBV10-2 to TRBJ2-5; D gene uncertain. Germline-derived CDR1 and CDR2 are WSHSY and SAAADI. This CDR3 is 13 amino acids long. V lost 6 bases and J 0 bases, leaving 8 bases between the germline ends. The CDR3 region has the DNA TGCGCCAGCAGGGAAGCGTACCAAGAGACCCAGTACTTC. Protein: CASREAYQETQYF.

The V and J genes are TRBV7-9 and TRBJ1-4; TRBD1 agrees at 9 bases. The length of the CDR3 is 17 residues. CDR1 is SEHNR and CDR2 is FQNEAQ in the germline V gene (reference sequence). J lost 2 bases, V lost 1 base, and 5 bases had no gene match. CDR3 sequence reads: CASSLGGQGRTNEKLFF. The DNA of the CDR3 is TGTGCCAGCAGCTTAGGTGGACAGGGGAGGACTAATGAAAAACTGTTTTTT.